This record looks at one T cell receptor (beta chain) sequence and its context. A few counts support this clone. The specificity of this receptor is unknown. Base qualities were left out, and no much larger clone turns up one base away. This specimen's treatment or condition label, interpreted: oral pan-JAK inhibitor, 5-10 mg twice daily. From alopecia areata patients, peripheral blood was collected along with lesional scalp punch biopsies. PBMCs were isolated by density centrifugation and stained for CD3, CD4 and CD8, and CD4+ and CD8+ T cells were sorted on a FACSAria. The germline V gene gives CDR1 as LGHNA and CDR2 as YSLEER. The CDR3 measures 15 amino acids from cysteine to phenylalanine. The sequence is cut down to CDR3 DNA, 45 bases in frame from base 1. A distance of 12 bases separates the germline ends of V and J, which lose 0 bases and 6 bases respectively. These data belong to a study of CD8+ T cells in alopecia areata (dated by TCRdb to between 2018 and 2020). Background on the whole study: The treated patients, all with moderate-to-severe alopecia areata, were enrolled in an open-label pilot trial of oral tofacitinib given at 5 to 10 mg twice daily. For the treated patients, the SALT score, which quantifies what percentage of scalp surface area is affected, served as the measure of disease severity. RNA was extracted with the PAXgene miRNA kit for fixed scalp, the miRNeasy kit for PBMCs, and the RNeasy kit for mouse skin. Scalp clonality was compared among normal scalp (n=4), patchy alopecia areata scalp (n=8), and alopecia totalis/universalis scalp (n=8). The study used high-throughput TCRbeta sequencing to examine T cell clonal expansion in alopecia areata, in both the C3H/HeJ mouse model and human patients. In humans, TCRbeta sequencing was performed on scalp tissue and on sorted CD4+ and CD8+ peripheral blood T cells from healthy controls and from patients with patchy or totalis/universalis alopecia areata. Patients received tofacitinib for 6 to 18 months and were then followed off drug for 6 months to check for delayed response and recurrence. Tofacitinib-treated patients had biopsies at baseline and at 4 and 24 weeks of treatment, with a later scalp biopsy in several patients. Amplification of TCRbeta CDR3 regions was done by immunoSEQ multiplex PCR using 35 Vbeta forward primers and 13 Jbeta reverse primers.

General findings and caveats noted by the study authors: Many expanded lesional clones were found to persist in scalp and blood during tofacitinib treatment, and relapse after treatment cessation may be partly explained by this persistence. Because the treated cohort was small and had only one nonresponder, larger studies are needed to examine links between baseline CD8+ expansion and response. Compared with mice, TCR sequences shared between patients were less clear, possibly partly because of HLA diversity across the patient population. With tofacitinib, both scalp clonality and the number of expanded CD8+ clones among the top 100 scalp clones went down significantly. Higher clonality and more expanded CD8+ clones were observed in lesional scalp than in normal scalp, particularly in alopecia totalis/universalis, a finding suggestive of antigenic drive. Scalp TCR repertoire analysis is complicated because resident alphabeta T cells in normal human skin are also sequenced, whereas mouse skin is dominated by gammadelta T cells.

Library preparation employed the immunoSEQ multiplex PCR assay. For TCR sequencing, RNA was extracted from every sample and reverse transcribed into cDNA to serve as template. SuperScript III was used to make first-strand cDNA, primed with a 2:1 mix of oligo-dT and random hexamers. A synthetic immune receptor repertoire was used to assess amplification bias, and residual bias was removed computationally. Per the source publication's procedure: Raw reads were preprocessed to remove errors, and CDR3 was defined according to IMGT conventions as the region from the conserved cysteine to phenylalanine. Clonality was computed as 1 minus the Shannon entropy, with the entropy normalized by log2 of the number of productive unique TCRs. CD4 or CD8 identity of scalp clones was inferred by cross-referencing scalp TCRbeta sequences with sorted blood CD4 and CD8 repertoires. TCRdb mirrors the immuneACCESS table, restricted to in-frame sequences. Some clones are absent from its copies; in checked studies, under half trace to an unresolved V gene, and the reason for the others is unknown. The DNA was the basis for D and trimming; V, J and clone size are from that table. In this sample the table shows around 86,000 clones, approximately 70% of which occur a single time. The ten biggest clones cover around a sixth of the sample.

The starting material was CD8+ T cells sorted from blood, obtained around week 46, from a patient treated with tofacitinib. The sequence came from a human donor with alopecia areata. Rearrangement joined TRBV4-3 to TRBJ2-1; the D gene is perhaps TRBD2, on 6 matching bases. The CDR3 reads CASSQDSGGFNEQFF. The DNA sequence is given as TGCGCCAGCAGCCAAGATTCCGGGGGTTTCAATGAGCAGTTCTTC.